A selection of T cell receptor beta chains follows, all from one sample in a study of OX40 agonist ivuxolimab in advanced cancers. Data came from immunoSEQ multiplex PCR; TCRdb stores just in-frame clones and leaves some out. The data contain approximately 58,000 clones, about 91% of them seen just once; the ten biggest clones take up about 12%. This specimen was CD4+ or CD8+ T cells sorted from blood, taken in a trial of the OX40 agonist ivuxolimab. The receptor set was obtained from an adult with an advanced solid tumor such as melanoma, head and neck, liver or kidney cancer. Both conserved end residues are part of each CDR3. A D gene is named only where the DNA matches it firmly. Only some rows state a clone size, as once, few, many or a class for expanded clones.

J gene: TRBJ1-2
CDR3 length: 14
V gene: TRBV4-1
clone size: -
D gene: -
CDR3 protein: CASSQPGDLQGYTF
CDR3 DNA: TGCGCCAGCAGCCAACCCGGAGATTTACAGGGCTACACCTTC

J gene: TRBJ1-2
CDR3 length: 15
V gene: TRBV7-9
clone size: -
D gene: -
CDR3 protein: CASSGRVAANYGYTF
CDR3 DNA: TGTGCCAGCAGCGGGAGGGTTGCAGCTAACTATGGCTACACCTTC

J gene: TRBJ2-7
CDR3 length: 13
V gene: TRBV27
clone size: -
D gene: -
CDR3 protein: CASSFGRGYEQYF
CDR3 DNA: TGTGCCAGCAGTTTTGGAAGGGGATACGAGCAGTACTTC

J gene: TRBJ2-2
CDR3 length: 16
V gene: TRBV19
clone size: once
D gene: -
CDR3 protein: CASSTPGGLYTGELFF
CDR3 DNA: TGTGCCAGTAGTACCCCCGGGGGGCTCTACACCGGGGAGCTGTTTTTT

J gene: TRBJ1-4
CDR3 length: 16
V gene: TRBV9
clone size: -
D gene: TRBD1
CDR3 protein: CASSAGTGGYREKLFF
CDR3 DNA: TGTGCCAGCAGCGCTGGGACAGGGGGCTACCGTGAAAAACTGTTTTTT

J gene: TRBJ2-7
CDR3 length: 14
V gene: TRBV11-3
clone size: -
D gene: TRBD1
CDR3 protein: CASSWGTGVTEQYF
CDR3 DNA: TGTGCCAGCAGTTGGGGGACAGGGGTCACCGAGCAGTACTTC

J gene: TRBJ2-7
CDR3 length: 15
V gene: TRBV11-2
clone size: -
D gene: -
CDR3 protein: CASSLAGEGLGEQYF
CDR3 DNA: TGTGCCAGCAGCTTAGCGGGAGAAGGGTTGGGCGAGCAGTACTTC

J gene: TRBJ2-1
CDR3 length: 17
V gene: TRBV28
clone size: -
D gene: TRBD2
CDR3 protein: CASSLQPGLAGGHEQFF
CDR3 DNA: TGTGCCAGCAGCCTTCAGCCGGGACTAGCGGGAGGGCATGAGCAGTTCTTC

J gene: TRBJ2-3
CDR3 length: 13
V gene: TRBV9
clone size: -
D gene: -
CDR3 protein: CASSVLGTDTQYF
CDR3 DNA: TGTGCCAGCAGCGTACTTGGCACAGATACGCAGTATTTT

J gene: TRBJ2-7
CDR3 length: 15
V gene: TRBV11-2
clone size: -
D gene: TRBD1
CDR3 protein: CASSLEETGFHEQYF
CDR3 DNA: TGTGCCAGCAGCTTAGAAGAGACAGGGTTCCACGAGCAGTACTTC

J gene: TRBJ2-1
CDR3 length: 14
V gene: TRBV2
clone size: -
D gene: -
CDR3 protein: CASMDSNLRDEQFF
CDR3 DNA: TGTGCCAGCATGGACTCGAACCTTCGGGATGAGCAGTTCTTC

J gene: TRBJ2-2
CDR3 length: 11
V gene: TRBV20-1
clone size: -
D gene: -
CDR3 protein: CSASSTGELFF
CDR3 DNA: TGCAGTGCTAGCTCCACCGGGGAGCTGTTTTTT

J gene: TRBJ1-5
CDR3 length: 17
V gene: TRBV7-8
clone size: -
D gene: TRBD1
CDR3 protein: CASSLVGQGRGNQPQHF
CDR3 DNA: TGTGCCAGCAGCTTAGTGGGACAGGGTCGAGGCAATCAGCCCCAGCATTTT

J gene: TRBJ2-3
CDR3 length: 16
V gene: TRBV19
clone size: -
D gene: TRBD1
CDR3 protein: CASSGNRGLGTDTQYF
CDR3 DNA: TGTGCCAGTAGTGGAAACAGGGGGCTAGGCACAGATACGCAGTATTTT

J gene: TRBJ1-1
CDR3 length: 17
V gene: TRBV15
clone size: -
D gene: -
CDR3 protein: CATSRDWSQDVSTEAFF
CDR3 DNA: TGTGCCACCAGCAGAGATTGGTCCCAGGACGTGTCCACTGAAGCTTTCTTT

J gene: TRBJ2-3
CDR3 length: 16
V gene: TRBV19
clone size: -
D gene: -
CDR3 protein: CASTPEPNPKTDTQYF
CDR3 DNA: TGTGCCAGTACCCCGGAACCTAACCCTAAGACAGATACGCAGTATTTT

J gene: TRBJ2-3
CDR3 length: 14
V gene: TRBV6-4
clone size: -
D gene: -
CDR3 protein: CASSDSIGMDTQYF
CDR3 DNA: TGTGCCAGCAGTGACTCGATAGGAATGGATACGCAGTATTTT

J gene: TRBJ1-2
CDR3 length: 13
V gene: TRBV29-1
clone size: -
D gene: -
CDR3 protein: CSVEDPDNYGYTF
CDR3 DNA: TGCAGCGTTGAAGATCCAGATAACTATGGCTACACCTTC

J gene: TRBJ2-3
CDR3 length: 13
V gene: TRBV27
clone size: -
D gene: -
CDR3 protein: CASSLVLRGTQYF
CDR3 DNA: TGTGCCAGCAGTTTAGTTTTGAGAGGGACGCAGTATTTT

J gene: TRBJ2-2
CDR3 length: 15
V gene: TRBV27
clone size: -
D gene: -
CDR3 protein: CASSFAGGNTGELFF
CDR3 DNA: TGTGCCAGCAGTTTTGCCGGAGGGAACACCGGGGAGCTGTTTTTT

J gene: TRBJ2-5
CDR3 length: 15
V gene: TRBV4-1
clone size: -
D gene: TRBD2
CDR3 protein: CASSPTSGWGETQYF
CDR3 DNA: TGCGCCAGCAGCCCAACTAGCGGGTGGGGAGAGACCCAGTACTTC

J gene: TRBJ1-2
CDR3 length: 14
V gene: TRBV5-8
clone size: -
D gene: TRBD1
CDR3 protein: CASSLGQGANGYTF
CDR3 DNA: TGTGCCAGCAGCTTGGGTCAGGGGGCGAATGGCTACACCTTC

J gene: TRBJ2-3
CDR3 length: 21
V gene: TRBV10-2
clone size: -
D gene: TRBD2
CDR3 protein: CASRRTSGSGAVQWEADTQYF
CDR3 DNA: TGCGCCAGCAGAAGGACTAGCGGCTCCGGAGCCGTTCAATGGGAGGCAGATACGCAGTATTTT

J gene: TRBJ2-1
CDR3 length: 18
V gene: TRBV4-1
clone size: -
D gene: TRBD2
CDR3 protein: CASSQADSGSPLYNEQFF
CDR3 DNA: TGCGCCAGCAGCCAAGCGGATAGCGGGAGTCCTCTTTACAATGAGCAGTTCTTC

J gene: TRBJ2-7
CDR3 length: 13
V gene: TRBV14
clone size: -
D gene: -
CDR3 protein: CASSQDHYYEQYF
CDR3 DNA: TGTGCCAGCAGCCAAGACCATTACTACGAGCAGTACTTC

J gene: TRBJ1-4
CDR3 length: 15
V gene: TRBV19
clone size: -
D gene: -
CDR3 protein: CASSFIMATNEKLFF
CDR3 DNA: TGTGCCAGTAGTTTCATTATGGCAACTAATGAAAAACTGTTTTTT

J gene: TRBJ1-6
CDR3 length: 16
V gene: TRBV7-9
clone size: -
D gene: -
CDR3 protein: CASSFRRGTTDSPLHF
CDR3 DNA: TGTGCCAGCAGCTTCAGGCGTGGCACGACGGATTCACCCCTCCACTTT

J gene: TRBJ2-1
CDR3 length: 15
V gene: TRBV6-1
clone size: few
D gene: TRBD2
CDR3 protein: CASSETSGSNNEQFF
CDR3 DNA: TGTGCCAGCAGTGAGACTAGCGGGAGTAATAATGAGCAGTTCTTC

J gene: TRBJ1-1
CDR3 length: 15
V gene: TRBV6-5
clone size: -
D gene: -
CDR3 protein: CASSYSWGLDTEAFF
CDR3 DNA: TGTGCCAGCAGTTACTCATGGGGGCTGGACACTGAAGCTTTCTTT

J gene: TRBJ1-5
CDR3 length: 16
V gene: TRBV28
clone size: few
D gene: TRBD1
CDR3 protein: CASIFKGQAFNQPQHF
CDR3 DNA: TGTGCCAGCATCTTCAAGGGACAGGCTTTTAATCAGCCCCAGCATTTT

J gene: TRBJ1-2
CDR3 length: 14
V gene: TRBV15
clone size: few
D gene: -
CDR3 protein: CATSSDRSNYGYTF
CDR3 DNA: TGTGCCACCAGCTCCGACAGGTCTAACTATGGCTACACCTTC

J gene: TRBJ1-2
CDR3 length: 14
V gene: TRBV6-6
clone size: once
D gene: TRBD1
CDR3 protein: CASSQDRTNYGYTF
CDR3 DNA: TGTGCCAGCAGCCAGGACAGGACAAACTATGGCTACACCTTC

J gene: TRBJ2-3
CDR3 length: 11
V gene: TRBV28
clone size: -
D gene: -
CDR3 protein: CASSLDRAQYF
CDR3 DNA: TGTGCCAGCAGTTTAGACCGCGCGCAGTATTTT

J gene: TRBJ1-1
CDR3 length: 15
V gene: TRBV28
clone size: -
D gene: TRBD1
CDR3 protein: CASRPAGQGFTEAFF
CDR3 DNA: TGTGCCAGCAGACCCGCGGGACAGGGTTTCACTGAAGCTTTCTTT

J gene: TRBJ2-7
CDR3 length: 16
V gene: TRBV25-1
clone size: -
D gene: -
CDR3 protein: CASREGVGDQNYEQYF
CDR3 DNA: TGTGCCAGCAGAGAGGGGGTAGGGGACCAAAACTACGAGCAGTACTTC

J gene: TRBJ1-1
CDR3 length: 11
V gene: TRBV29-1
clone size: -
D gene: TRBD1
CDR3 protein: CSVETGAEAFF
CDR3 DNA: TGCAGCGTTGAGACAGGGGCTGAAGCTTTCTTT

J gene: TRBJ2-2
CDR3 length: 14
V gene: TRBV19
clone size: -
D gene: TRBD1
CDR3 protein: CASARQGPTGELFF
CDR3 DNA: TGTGCCAGTGCCCGACAGGGGCCGACCGGGGAGCTGTTTTTT

J gene: TRBJ2-5
CDR3 length: 16
V gene: TRBV7-2
clone size: -
D gene: TRBD2
CDR3 protein: CASSLAPSGFQETQYF
CDR3 DNA: TGTGCCAGCAGCTTAGCCCCTAGCGGATTCCAAGAGACCCAGTACTTC

J gene: TRBJ2-7
CDR3 length: 13
V gene: TRBV28
clone size: once
D gene: TRBD1
CDR3 protein: CASSEQGAGEQYF
CDR3 DNA: TGTGCCAGCAGTGAACAGGGGGCAGGCGAGCAGTACTTC

J gene: TRBJ2-4
CDR3 length: 19
V gene: TRBV5-1
clone size: -
D gene: TRBD2
CDR3 protein: CASSQGLARVGLAKNIQYF
CDR3 DNA: TGCGCCAGCAGCCAGGGACTAGCGCGAGTCGGCTTAGCCAAAAACATTCAGTACTTC

J gene: TRBJ2-3
CDR3 length: 17
V gene: TRBV4-1
clone size: -
D gene: TRBD2
CDR3 protein: CASSQVLSGGPPDTQYF
CDR3 DNA: TGCGCCAGCAGCCAAGTATTGTCGGGAGGGCCCCCAGATACGCAGTATTTT

J gene: TRBJ2-7
CDR3 length: 15
V gene: TRBV6-5
clone size: -
D gene: -
CDR3 protein: CASGPVVGRTYEQYF
CDR3 DNA: TGTGCCAGCGGCCCCGTCGTAGGGAGGACCTACGAGCAGTACTTC

J gene: TRBJ2-3
CDR3 length: 12
V gene: TRBV5-1
clone size: -
D gene: -
CDR3 protein: CASSLEADTQYF
CDR3 DNA: TGCGCCAGCTCCCTAGAGGCAGATACGCAGTATTTT

J gene: TRBJ2-2
CDR3 length: 16
V gene: TRBV10-2
clone size: -
D gene: TRBD2
CDR3 protein: CASSESPGGNTGELFF
CDR3 DNA: TGCGCCAGCAGTGAGTCCCCGGGAGGGAACACCGGGGAGCTGTTTTTT

J gene: TRBJ2-1
CDR3 length: 15
V gene: TRBV29-1
clone size: -
D gene: -
CDR3 protein: CSVDNLRGRYNEQFF
CDR3 DNA: TGCAGCGTTGACAATTTGCGAGGGAGGTACAATGAGCAGTTCTTC

J gene: TRBJ1-2
CDR3 length: 16
V gene: TRBV4-2
clone size: -
D gene: TRBD1
CDR3 protein: CASSQDYGTGGDGYTF
CDR3 DNA: TGTGCCAGCAGCCAAGATTACGGTACAGGGGGAGATGGCTACACCTTC

J gene: TRBJ1-5
CDR3 length: 12
V gene: TRBV7-8
clone size: few
D gene: -
CDR3 protein: CASSLGTESQHF
CDR3 DNA: TGTGCCAGCAGCTTAGGGACAGAGAGCCAGCATTTT

J gene: TRBJ1-1
CDR3 length: 15
V gene: TRBV5-5
clone size: -
D gene: TRBD1
CDR3 protein: CASSLWTGANTEAFF
CDR3 DNA: TGTGCCAGCAGCCTCTGGACAGGGGCAAACACTGAAGCTTTCTTT

J gene: TRBJ2-2
CDR3 length: 15
V gene: TRBV6-1
clone size: -
D gene: -
CDR3 protein: CASSAKLWVSGELFF
CDR3 DNA: TGTGCCAGCAGCGCTAAACTGTGGGTCTCCGGGGAGCTGTTTTTT

J gene: TRBJ2-3
CDR3 length: 15
V gene: TRBV4-1
clone size: -
D gene: -
CDR3 protein: CASSRGESGTDTQYF
CDR3 DNA: TGCGCCAGCAGCCGAGGCGAATCCGGCACAGATACGCAGTATTTT

J gene: TRBJ2-7
CDR3 length: 15
V gene: TRBV6-5
clone size: -
D gene: TRBD2
CDR3 protein: CASSVLSGSSYEQYF
CDR3 DNA: TGTGCCAGCAGTGTCCTTAGCGGGAGCTCCTACGAGCAGTACTTC

J gene: TRBJ2-2
CDR3 length: 16
V gene: TRBV7-2
clone size: -
D gene: -
CDR3 protein: CASSLERVTWAGELFF
CDR3 DNA: TGTGCCAGCAGCTTGGAACGGGTGACTTGGGCCGGGGAGCTGTTTTTT

J gene: TRBJ2-1
CDR3 length: 14
V gene: TRBV5-6
clone size: -
D gene: -
CDR3 protein: CASSLARVSSEQFF
CDR3 DNA: TGTGCCAGCAGCTTGGCCCGGGTGAGTTCTGAGCAGTTCTTC

J gene: TRBJ2-7
CDR3 length: 12
V gene: TRBV7-9
clone size: -
D gene: -
CDR3 protein: CASSSGLGEQYF
CDR3 DNA: TGTGCCAGCAGCTCGGGCTTAGGGGAGCAGTACTTC

J gene: TRBJ2-1
CDR3 length: 15
V gene: TRBV7-9
clone size: -
D gene: TRBD1
CDR3 protein: CASSATGTDPNEQFF
CDR3 DNA: TGTGCCAGCAGCGCTACCGGGACAGATCCCAATGAGCAGTTCTTC

J gene: TRBJ2-1
CDR3 length: 17
V gene: TRBV4-1
clone size: -
D gene: TRBD1
CDR3 protein: CASSQVSLRTGDNEQFF
CDR3 DNA: TGCGCCAGCAGCCAAGTAAGCTTAAGGACAGGTGACAATGAGCAGTTCTTC

J gene: TRBJ2-1
CDR3 length: 11
V gene: TRBV19
clone size: -
D gene: -
CDR3 protein: CASSIEGLEFF
CDR3 DNA: TGTGCCAGTAGTATAGAGGGTTTGGAGTTCTTC